This T cell receptor beta chain came from a study of blood T cell repertoires in COVID-19. Study in general: Sites across the United States, Italy and Spain contributed samples from acute and convalescent COVID-19. In each case, the material was cDNA or gDNA derived from T cells, B-cell-depleted T cells, or PBMCs.

In the original workflow: Estimation of nucleated cell counts was performed using reference gene primer amplification. The assay was immunoSEQ multiplex PCR, and TCRdb's table has in-frame clones only and misses some. The DNA gave D and trimming, while V, J and clone size come from that table. Counted here are roughly 250,000 clones, roughly 84% occurring once; the ten biggest clones make up approximately 15%. The CDR3 runs 14 residues. CDR1 is LNHDA and CDR2 is SQIVND in the germline V gene (reference sequence). V was trimmed by 4 bases and J by 8 bases, leaving 14 bases between them. Seattle patients were enrolled during active infection and followed longitudinally.

The chain has TRBV19 and TRBJ1-4; D gene unclear. The sample was peripheral blood. The receptor comes from a person aged 65 to 85 with COVID-19, enrolled during active disease. The CDR3 DNA reads as TGTGCCAGTAGTAGTTTAATGGGCGACGAAAAACTGTTTTTT. It specifies CASSSLMGDEKLFF.